This TCR beta chain emerged from a study of shared clonotypes between healthy human individuals. Whole-study context: Every donor yielded three CD4 naive, three CD4 memory, two CD8 naive and one CD8 memory plate.

Assay: immunoSEQ multiplex PCR; the TCRdb copy retains only in-frame clones and omits some. The table lists around 700,000 clones, 72% of them singletons. Each donor was a Caucasian adult residing in Nashville, Tennessee. Overall study results and limits: Since donors were few, the genetic and exposure-history diversity represented was limited. Clonotypes not shared had lower generation probabilities than those common to all four donors.

Concerning this clone: Antigen unknown. Other nucleotide sequences in the sample specify the same CDR3.

Germline V gives CDR1 SGHRS, CDR2 YFSETQ. This CDR3 comprises 14 residues. Trimming removed 4 bases from V and 2 bases from J; junction bases left unmatched: 3. The TCR sequence derives from a woman aged 25-40 years in good health. V is TRBV5-1 and J is TRBJ2-7, with 10 bases identical to TRBD2. Material for sequencing was memory CD4+ T cells sorted from blood. Subset defined: CD45RA-negative fraction. The chain's CDR3 is CASSPGTSAYEQYF. The DNA of the CDR3 is TGCGCCAGCAGCCCCGGGACTAGCGCCTACGAGCAGTACTTC.